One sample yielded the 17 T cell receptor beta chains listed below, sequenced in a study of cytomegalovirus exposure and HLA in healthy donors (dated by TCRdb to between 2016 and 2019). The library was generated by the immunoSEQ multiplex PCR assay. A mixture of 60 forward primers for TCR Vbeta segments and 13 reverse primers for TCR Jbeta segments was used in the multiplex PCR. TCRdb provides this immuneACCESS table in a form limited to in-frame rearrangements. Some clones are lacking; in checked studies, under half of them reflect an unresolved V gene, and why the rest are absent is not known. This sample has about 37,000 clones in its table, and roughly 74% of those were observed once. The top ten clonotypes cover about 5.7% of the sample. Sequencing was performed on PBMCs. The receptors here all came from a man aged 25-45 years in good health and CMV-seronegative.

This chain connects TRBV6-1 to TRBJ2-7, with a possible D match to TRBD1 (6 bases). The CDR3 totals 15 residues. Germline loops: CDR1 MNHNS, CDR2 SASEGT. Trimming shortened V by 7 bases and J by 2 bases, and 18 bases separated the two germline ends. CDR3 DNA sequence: TGTGCCAGCACTCAGGGGCCCTCAAACCCCTACGAGCAGTACTTC. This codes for CASTQGPSNPYEQYF.

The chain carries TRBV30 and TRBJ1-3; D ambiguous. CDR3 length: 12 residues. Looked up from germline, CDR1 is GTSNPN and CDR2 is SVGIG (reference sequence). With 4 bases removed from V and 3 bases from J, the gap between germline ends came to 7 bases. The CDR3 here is CAWKRSGNTIYF. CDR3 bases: TGTGCCTGGAAGAGGAGTGGAAACACCATATATTTT.

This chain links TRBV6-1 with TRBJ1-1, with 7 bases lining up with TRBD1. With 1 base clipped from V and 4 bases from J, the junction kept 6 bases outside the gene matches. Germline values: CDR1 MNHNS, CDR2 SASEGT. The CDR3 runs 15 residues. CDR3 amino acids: CASSEDPDRVTEAFF. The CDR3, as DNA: TGTGCCAGCAGTGAAGACCCCGACAGGGTCACTGAAGCTTTCTTT.

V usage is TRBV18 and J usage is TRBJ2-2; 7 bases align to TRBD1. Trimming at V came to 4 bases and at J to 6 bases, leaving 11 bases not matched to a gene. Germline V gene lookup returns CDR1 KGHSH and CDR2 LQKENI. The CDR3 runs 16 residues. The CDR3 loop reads CASSRLGQSSAGELFF. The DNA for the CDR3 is TGTGCCAGCTCACGACTGGGACAGTCCAGCGCCGGGGAGCTGTTTTTT.

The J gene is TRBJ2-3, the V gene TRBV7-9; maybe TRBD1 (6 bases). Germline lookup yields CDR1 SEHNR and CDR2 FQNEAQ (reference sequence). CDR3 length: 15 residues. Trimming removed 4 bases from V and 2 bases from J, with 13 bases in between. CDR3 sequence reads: CASSYYRTDTDTQYF. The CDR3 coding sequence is TGTGCCAGCAGCTACTATCGGACAGACACAGATACGCAGTATTTT. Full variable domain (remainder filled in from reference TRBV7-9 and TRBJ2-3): DTGVSQNPRHKITKRGQNVTFRCDPISEHNRLYWYRQTLGQGPEFLTYFQNEAQLEKSRLLSDRFSAERPKGSFSTLEIQRTEQGDSAMYLCASSYYRTDTDTQYFGPGTRLTVL.

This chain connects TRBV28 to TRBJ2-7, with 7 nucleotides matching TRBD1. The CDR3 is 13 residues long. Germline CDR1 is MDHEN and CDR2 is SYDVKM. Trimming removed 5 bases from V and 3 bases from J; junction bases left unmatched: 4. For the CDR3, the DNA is TGTGCCAGCAGTCGGGACAGCCGCTACGAGCAGTACTTC. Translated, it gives CASSRDSRYEQYF.

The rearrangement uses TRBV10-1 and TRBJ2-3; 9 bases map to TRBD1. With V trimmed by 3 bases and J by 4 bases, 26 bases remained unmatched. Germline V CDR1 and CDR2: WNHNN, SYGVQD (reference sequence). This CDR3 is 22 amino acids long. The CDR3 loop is CASSDYYRGRQGGTRSPDTQYF. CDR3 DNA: TGCGCCAGCAGTGATTATTACAGGGGGCGGCAAGGCGGGACCCGATCCCCAGATACGCAGTATTTT.

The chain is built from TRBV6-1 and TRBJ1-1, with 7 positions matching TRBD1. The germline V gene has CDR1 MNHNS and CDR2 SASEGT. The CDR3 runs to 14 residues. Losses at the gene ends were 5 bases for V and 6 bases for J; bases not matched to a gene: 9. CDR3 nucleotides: TGTGCCAGCAGTTCCCCTCCGACAGGGCCTGAAGCTTTCTTT. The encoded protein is CASSSPPTGPEAFF.

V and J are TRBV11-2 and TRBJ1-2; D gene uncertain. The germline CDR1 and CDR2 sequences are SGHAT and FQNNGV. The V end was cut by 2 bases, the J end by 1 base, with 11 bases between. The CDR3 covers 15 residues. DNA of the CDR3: TGTGCCAGCAGCTTATCCAACGCCGGTAACTATGGCTACACCTTC. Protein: CASSLSNAGNYGYTF. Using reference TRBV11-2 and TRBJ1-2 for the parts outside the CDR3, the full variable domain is EAGVAQSPRYKIIEKRQSVAFWCNPISGHATLYWYQQILGQGPKLLIQFQNNGVVDDSQLPKDRFSAERLKGVDSTLKIQPAKLEDSAVYLCASSLSNAGNYGYTFGSGTRLTVV.

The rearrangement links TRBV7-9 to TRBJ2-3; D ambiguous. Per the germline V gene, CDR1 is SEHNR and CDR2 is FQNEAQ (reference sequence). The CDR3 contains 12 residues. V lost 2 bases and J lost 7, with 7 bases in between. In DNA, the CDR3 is TGTGCCAGCAGCTTACTAGTTCATACGCAGTATTTT. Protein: CASSLLVHTQYF. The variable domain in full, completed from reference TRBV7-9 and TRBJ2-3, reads DTGVSQNPRHKITKRGQNVTFRCDPISEHNRLYWYRQTLGQGPEFLTYFQNEAQLEKSRLLSDRFSAERPKGSFSTLEIQRTEQGDSAMYLCASSLLVHTQYFGPGTRLTVL.

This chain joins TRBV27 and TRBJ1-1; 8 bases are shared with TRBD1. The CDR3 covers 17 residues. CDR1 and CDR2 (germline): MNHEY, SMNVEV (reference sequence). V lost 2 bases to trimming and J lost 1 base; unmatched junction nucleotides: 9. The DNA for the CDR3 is TGTGCCAGCAGTTTAATCGGCAGGGGGCTTACGAACACTGAAGCTTTCTTT. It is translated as CASSLIGRGLTNTEAFF.

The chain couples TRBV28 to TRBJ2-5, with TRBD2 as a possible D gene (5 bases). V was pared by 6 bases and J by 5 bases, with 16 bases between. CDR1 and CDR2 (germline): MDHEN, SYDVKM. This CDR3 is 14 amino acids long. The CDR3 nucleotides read TGTGCCAGCAGGGCTAGCAACCCCCAGGAGACCCAGTACTTC. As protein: CASRASNPQETQYF.

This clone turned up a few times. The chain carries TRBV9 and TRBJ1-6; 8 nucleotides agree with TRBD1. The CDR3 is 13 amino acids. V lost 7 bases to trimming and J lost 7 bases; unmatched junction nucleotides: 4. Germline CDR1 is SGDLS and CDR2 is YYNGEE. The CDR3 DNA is TGTGCCAGCTCCCGGACAGGGAATTCACCCCTCCACTTT. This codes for CASSRTGNSPLHF.

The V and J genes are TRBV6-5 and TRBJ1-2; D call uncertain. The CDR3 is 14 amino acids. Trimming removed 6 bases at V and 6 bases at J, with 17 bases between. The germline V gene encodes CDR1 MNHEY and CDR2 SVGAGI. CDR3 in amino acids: CASRQTGVGDGYTF. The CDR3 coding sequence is TGTGCCAGCAGACAAACCGGGGTAGGCGATGGCTACACCTTC.

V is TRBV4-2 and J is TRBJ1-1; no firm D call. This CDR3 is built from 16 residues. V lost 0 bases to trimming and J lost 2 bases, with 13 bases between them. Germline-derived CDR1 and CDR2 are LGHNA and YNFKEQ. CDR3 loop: CASSQDGGPLNTEAFF. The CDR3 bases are TGTGCCAGCAGCCAAGATGGAGGACCGCTCAACACTGAAGCTTTCTTT.

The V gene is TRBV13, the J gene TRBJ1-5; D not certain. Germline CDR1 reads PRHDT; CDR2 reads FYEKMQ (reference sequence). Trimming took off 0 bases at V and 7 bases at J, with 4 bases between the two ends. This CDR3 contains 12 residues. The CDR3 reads CASSLGQQPQHF. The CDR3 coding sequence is TGTGCCAGCAGCTTAGGGCAGCAGCCCCAGCATTTT.

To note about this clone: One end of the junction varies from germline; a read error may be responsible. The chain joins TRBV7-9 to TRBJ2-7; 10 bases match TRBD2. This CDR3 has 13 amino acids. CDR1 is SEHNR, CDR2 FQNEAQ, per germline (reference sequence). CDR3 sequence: CSSSLASGGAQYF. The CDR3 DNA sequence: TGTTCCAGCAGCTTGGCTAGCGGGGGAGCGCAGTACTTC.